The clone carrying this TCR beta chain was counted at least ten times. It is unclear where the CDR3 begins or ends on the DNA, so no DNA is shown, and the CDR3 is as TCRdb lists it. The data were taken from a study of human T cells and chemical hapten exposure. On the study more broadly: DPC at 0.01% went onto the upper back in patch tests, read at 6 days.

Time point of the sample: pre-sensitization, week 0. Treatment indicated: therapeutic diphenylcyclopropenone sensitization with weekly scalp DPC. Alopecia patients between 18 and 70 years old and suitable for DPC were used as donors. The study extracted total RNA from unfractionated whole blood. Both ends counted, the CDR3 spans 14 residues. From germline, CDR1 is DFQATT and CDR2 SNEGSKA (reference sequence). Per the original methods: The median was about 96,000 TCRs per sample, ranging 23,224 to 690,600. TCRdb re-analysed the RACE reads in MiXCR, keeping a single row per CDR3 protein. The V and J calls and clone size are TCRdb's, not the authors'. This table holds 300,000 to 450,000 distinct CDR3 sequences, 5.1% found once.

This specimen was whole blood, taken in connection with sensitization to the hapten diphenylcyclopropenone (DPC). V usage is TRBV20-1 and J usage is TRBJ1-1; TRBD1 is the table's D call, not checked against the DNA. The source of this sequence is a woman between 45 and 65 years old with alopecia areata. Some clones in this sample may be carry-over from other donors' samples. CDR3 in amino acids: CSASLRQANTEAFF.